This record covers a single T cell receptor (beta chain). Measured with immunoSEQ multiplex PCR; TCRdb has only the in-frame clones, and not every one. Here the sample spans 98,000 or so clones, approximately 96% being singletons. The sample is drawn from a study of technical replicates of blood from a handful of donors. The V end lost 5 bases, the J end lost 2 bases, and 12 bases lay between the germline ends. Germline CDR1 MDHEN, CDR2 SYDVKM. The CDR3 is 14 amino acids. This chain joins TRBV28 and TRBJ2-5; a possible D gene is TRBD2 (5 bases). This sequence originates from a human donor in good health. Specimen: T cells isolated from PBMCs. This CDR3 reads CASSRWTQQETQYF. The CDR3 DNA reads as TGTGCCAGCAGTCGTTGGACTCAACAAGAGACCCAGTACTTC.